The 8 T cell receptor beta chains listed next were all sequenced from one sample in a study of control samples from healthy donors and cancer patients. Generated by immunoSEQ multiplex PCR, the TCRdb table keeps only in-frame clones and is missing some. The sample lists 150,000 to 200,000 clones, 90% occurring once. The sequenced material came from blood. These receptor sequences come from a woman in her forties or fifties in good health.

The chain joins TRBV7-8 to TRBJ1-5; the match to TRBD1 covers 7 bases. The CDR3 covers 14 residues. After removal of 6 bases from V and 3 bases from J, the junction contained 5 bases not matched to a gene. Per germline, CDR1 SGHVS and CDR2 FQNEAQ. The CDR3 DNA reads TGTGCCAGCAGACTAGACAGGGCCAATCAGCCCCAGCATTTT. Protein: CASRLDRANQPQHF.

V is TRBV19 and J is TRBJ1-4; TRBD1 matches 8 bases. Germline V gene sequence: CDR1 LNHDA, CDR2 SQIVND (reference sequence). The trim removed 3 bases at V and 8 bases at J, leaving 11 bases unmatched. The CDR3 is 16 amino acids. In nucleotides, the CDR3 is TGTGCCAGTAGTATGGGAGACAGGGGAGGAGGAGAAAAACTGTTTTTT. This codes for CASSMGDRGGGEKLFF.

V is TRBV9 and J is TRBJ2-2; perhaps TRBD1 as D (6 bases). The CDR3 sequence is 12 residues long. V lost 3 bases, J lost 7 bases, and 7 bases lay in between. Germline CDR1 and CDR2: SGDLS and YYNGEE. Written as DNA, the CDR3 is TGTGCCAGCAGCGAAGGGGGCGGGGAGCTGTTTTTT. Its protein product is CASSEGGGELFF.

This chain joins TRBV7-2 and TRBJ2-1, with 8 bases lining up with TRBD2. Losses at the gene ends were 5 bases for V and 1 base for J; bases not matched to a gene: 4. CDR3 length: 15 amino acids. Germline loops: CDR1 SGHTA, CDR2 FQGNSA. CDR3 nucleotides: TGTGCCAGCAGCCGTAGCGGGAAATCCTACAATGAGCAGTTCTTC. It yields the protein CASSRSGKSYNEQFF. The variable domain in full, completed from reference TRBV7-2 and TRBJ2-1, reads GAGVSQSPSNKVTEKGKDVELRCDPISGHTALYWYRQSLGQGLEFLIYFQGNSAPDKSGLPSDRFSAERTGGSVSTLTIQRTQQEDSAVYLCASSRSGKSYNEQFFGPGTRLTVL.

The chain uses TRBV5-1 and TRBJ1-1; 9 nucleotides match TRBD1. This CDR3 has 19 amino acids. The V gene end was trimmed by 4 bases and the J gene end by 0 bases; junction bases not matched to a gene: 16. Looked up from germline, CDR1 is SGHRS and CDR2 is YFSETQ. CDR3 nucleotides: TGCGCCAGCAGCCGAAATTCGGGACAGGGTATTAACTTGAACACTGAAGCTTTCTTT. It translates to CASSRNSGQGINLNTEAFF.

The rearrangement joins TRBV6-5 to TRBJ1-2, with D unclear. This CDR3 is 14 amino acids long. The V gene's germline CDR1 is MNHEY and CDR2 SVGAGI. Trimming removed 0 bases from V and 5 bases from J, with 10 bases in between. Written as DNA, the CDR3 is TGTGCCAGCAGTTACTCGGGATTCACTTATGGCTACACCTTC. Its translation: CASSYSGFTYGYTF.

This chain joins TRBV29-1 and TRBJ1-1; D gene unclear. The germline V gene encodes CDR1 SQVTM and CDR2 ANQGSEA. Trimming stripped 1 base from V and 9 bases from J, with 9 bases between. This CDR3 has 11 residues. CDR3 residues: CSVEAWEKAFF. The CDR3 DNA reads TGCAGCGTTGAAGCTTGGGAGAAAGCTTTCTTT.

The J gene is TRBJ1-3, the V gene TRBV6-6; D is uncertain. Germline V lookup: CDR1 MNHNY, CDR2 SVGAGI (reference sequence). Trimming removed 7 bases at V and 2 bases at J, with 18 bases between. The CDR3 loop spans 16 amino acids. CDR3 sequence (DNA): TGTGCCAGCACCCCAGAATGGTGGGAGACTGGAAACACCATATATTTT. It encodes CASTPEWWETGNTIYF.